In this sample, the clone carrying this T cell receptor (beta chain) turned up many times. V shed 2 bases and J shed 2 bases, with 9 bases lying between them. Germline-derived CDR1 and CDR2 are MNHNY and SVGAGI (reference sequence). The CDR3 length is 14 residues. One entry per CDR3 protein results from TCRdb running MiXCR on the 5' RACE reads. The sample consists of 60,000 to 80,000 distinct CDR3 sequences, roughly 13% of them appearing once. This sample is drawn from a study of spatial heterogeneity in lung cancer. Study details: Detection consistently captured more beta-chain sequences than alpha-chain sequences.

Regarding time point: sample taken at primary tumor resection. Whole RNA came from tumor, nontumor lung or frozen PBMC and was sequenced without being sorted. The gene calls are TRBV6-6 and TRBJ1-1; the D is unclear. The clonotype comes from a male donor with early-stage non-small cell lung cancer. Specimen: PBMCs, collected at surgery. CDR3 in DNA: TGTGCCAGCAGTTACCGTGGACCCAACACTGAAGCTTTCTTT. The encoded protein is CASSYRGPNTEAFF.